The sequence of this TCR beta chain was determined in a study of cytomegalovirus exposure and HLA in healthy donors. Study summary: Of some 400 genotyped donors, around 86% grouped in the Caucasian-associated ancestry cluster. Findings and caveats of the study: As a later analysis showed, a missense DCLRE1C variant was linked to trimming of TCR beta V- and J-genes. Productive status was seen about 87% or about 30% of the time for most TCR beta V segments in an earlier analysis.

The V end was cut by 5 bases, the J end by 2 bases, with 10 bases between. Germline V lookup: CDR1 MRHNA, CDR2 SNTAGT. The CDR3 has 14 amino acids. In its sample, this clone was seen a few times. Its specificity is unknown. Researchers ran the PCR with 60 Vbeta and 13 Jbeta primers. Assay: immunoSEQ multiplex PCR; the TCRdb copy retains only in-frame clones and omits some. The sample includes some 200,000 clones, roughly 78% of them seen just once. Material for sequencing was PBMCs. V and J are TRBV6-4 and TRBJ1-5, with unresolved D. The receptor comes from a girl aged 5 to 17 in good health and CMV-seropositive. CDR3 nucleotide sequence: TGTGCCAGCAGTACCTCACCAGGCAATCAGCCCCAGCATTTT. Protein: CASSTSPGNQPQHF.